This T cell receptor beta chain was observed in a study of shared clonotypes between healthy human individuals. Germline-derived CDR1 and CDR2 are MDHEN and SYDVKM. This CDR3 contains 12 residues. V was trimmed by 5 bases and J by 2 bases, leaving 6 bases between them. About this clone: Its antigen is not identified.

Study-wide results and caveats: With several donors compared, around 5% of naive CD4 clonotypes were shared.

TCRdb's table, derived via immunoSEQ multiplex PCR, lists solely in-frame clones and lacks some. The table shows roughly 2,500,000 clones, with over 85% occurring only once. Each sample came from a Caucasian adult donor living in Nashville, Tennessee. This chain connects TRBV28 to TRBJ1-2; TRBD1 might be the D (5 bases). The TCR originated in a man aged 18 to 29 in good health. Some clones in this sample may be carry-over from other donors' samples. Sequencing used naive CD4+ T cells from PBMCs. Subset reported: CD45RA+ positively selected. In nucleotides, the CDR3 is TGTGCCAGCAGTGGACAAAACTATGGCTACACCTTC. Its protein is CASSGQNYGYTF.